Listed below are T cell receptor beta chains from one sample, sequenced in a study of CD8 T cells in Susac syndrome. MiXCR, applied by TCRdb to the immunoSEQ multiplex PCR reads, yields one record per CDR3 protein. Of roughly 200,000 distinct CDR3 sequences in the sample, around 93% were seen once. What was sequenced was CD4+ T cells from PBMCs. The receptors stem from a human donor with multiple sclerosis. CDR3s include the opening cysteine and the closing phenylalanine or tryptophan. A D gene is named only where the DNA matches it firmly. Not all rows give a size; the values are once, few, many and, for expanded clones, a class.

TRBJ2-5	.	TRBV12-3/TRBV12-4	.	CASSLGGGGPETQYF	TGTGCCAGCAGCCTAGGGGGCGGGGGGCCGGAGACCCAGTACTTC
TRBJ2-3	.	TRBV30	.	CAWSTGGPTDTQYF	TGTGCCTGGAGTACGGGGGGCCCCACAGATACGCAGTATTTT
TRBJ2-4	.	TRBV29-1	.	CSVWVRTAGNIQYF	TGCAGCGTTTGGGTCCGGACAGCGGGAAACATTCAGTACTTC
TRBJ1-3	.	TRBV29-1	.	CSGVDSHSGNTIYF	TGCAGCGGTGTGGACAGCCACTCTGGAAACACCATATATTTT
TRBJ1-1	once	TRBV15	.	CATSPGPESPEAFF	TGTGCCACCAGCCCAGGGCCAGAGTCACCTGAAGCTTTCTTT
TRBJ2-5	.	TRBV7-9	.	CASSPNRDVTLSQETQYF	TGTGCCAGCAGCCCGAATAGGGATGTTACCCTAAGCCAAGAGACCCAGTACTTC
TRBJ1-1	once	TRBV11-2	.	CASSLNRVGTEAFF	TGTGCCAGCAGCTTAAACAGGGTGGGCACTGAAGCTTTCTTT
TRBJ2-7	.	TRBV7-6	TRBD1	CASSGRDRSEQYF	TGTGCCAGCAGCGGACGGGACAGGAGTGAGCAGTACTTC
TRBJ2-1	.	TRBV18	TRBD1	CASSPPRTGDTYNEQFF	TGTGCCAGCTCACCACCCAGGACAGGGGACACCTACAATGAGCAGTTCTTC
TRBJ2-1	.	TRBV30	.	CAWGSSGNEQFF	TGTGCCTGGGGTTCTTCGGGCAATGAGCAGTTCTTC
TRBJ2-1	.	TRBV12-3/TRBV12-4	.	CASRPGTHNEQFF	TGTGCCAGCAGGCCCGGGACCCACAATGAGCAGTTCTTC
TRBJ2-1	.	TRBV30	.	CAWSTGSSYNEQFF	TGTGCCTGGAGTACAGGGAGCTCCTACAATGAGCAGTTCTTC
TRBJ1-2	.	TRBV7-9	TRBD1	CASSLGGGRGAGYTF	TGTGCCAGCAGCTTAGGCGGCGGCAGGGGGGCTGGCTACACCTTC
TRBJ1-6	.	TRBV2	.	CASRAAQGHSPLHF	TGTGCCAGCAGGGCCGCCCAGGGACATTCACCCCTCCACTTT
TRBJ1-5	.	TRBV20-1	.	CSAFDSPNQPQHF	TGCAGTGCTTTCGACAGCCCCAATCAGCCCCAGCATTTT
TRBJ1-2	few	TRBV6-6	.	CASSYRVGGYTF	TGTGCCAGCAGTTACCGTGTCGGTGGCTACACCTTC
TRBJ2-5	.	TRBV5-4	TRBD2	CASSLEGLAGAKRTQYF	TGTGCCAGCAGCTTGGAGGGACTAGCGGGGGCTAAGAGGACCCAGTACTTC
TRBJ1-6	.	TRBV6-1	.	CASTRAWGEESPLHF	TGTGCCAGCACCCGGGCCTGGGGGGAGGAATCACCCCTCCACTTT
TRBJ1-4	.	TRBV7-8	.	CASRDSGYAGEKLFF	TGTGCCAGCAGGGACTCCGGCTACGCCGGGGAAAAACTGTTTTTT
TRBJ2-3	.	TRBV9	TRBD2	CASSVAGSGGVDF	TGTGCCAGCAGCGTAGCGGGAAGCGGGGGGGTAGATTTT
TRBJ2-7	.	TRBV23-1	.	CASSHQAVSYEQYF	TGCGCCAGCAGTCACCAGGCGGTTAGCTACGAGCAGTACTTC
TRBJ1-5	.	TRBV29-1	TRBD1	CSATGGGTQPQHF	TGCAGCGCCACAGGAGGGGGCACTCAGCCCCAGCATTTT
TRBJ2-7	.	TRBV9	.	CASSVEQGPYEQYF	TGTGCCAGCAGCGTCGAACAGGGTCCCTACGAGCAGTACTTC
TRBJ1-4	.	TRBV12-3/TRBV12-4	TRBD1	CASSFRGRDEKLFF	TGTGCCAGCAGTTTCAGGGGGCGGGATGAAAAACTGTTTTTT
TRBJ2-5	.	TRBV12-3/TRBV12-4	.	CASSLVGVETQYF	TGTGCCAGCAGTTTAGTGGGGGTGGAGACCCAGTACTTC
TRBJ2-4	.	TRBV12-3/TRBV12-4	TRBD2	CASTERLAGSNIQYF	TGTGCCAGCACCGAGAGACTAGCGGGGTCGAACATTCAGTACTTC
TRBJ2-1	.	TRBV4-1	TRBD2	CASSQVPAGGLNEQFF	TGCGCCAGCAGCCAAGTCCCAGCGGGGGGGCTCAATGAGCAGTTCTTC
TRBJ1-4	.	TRBV23-1	TRBD1	CASSPGTGDETNEKLFF	TGCGCCAGCAGTCCCGGGACAGGGGATGAGACTAATGAAAAACTGTTTTTT
TRBJ2-4	.	TRBV7-9	.	CASSSPEAPKNIQYF	TGTGCCAGCAGCTCCCCAGAAGCCCCCAAAAACATTCAGTACTTC
TRBJ1-1	few	TRBV30	.	CAWSVEGNTEAFF	TGTGCCTGGAGTGTTGAGGGGAACACTGAAGCTTTCTTT
TRBJ1-2	.	TRBV9	.	CASGSRWDYGYTF	TGTGCCAGCGGCTCCCGATGGGACTATGGCTACACCTTC
TRBJ2-7	.	TRBV5-1	.	CASSPGGRVYEQYF	TGCGCCAGCAGCCCCGGGGGCAGGGTCTACGAGCAGTACTTC
TRBJ2-3	.	TRBV9	.	CASSVDLFVAEQYF	TGTGCCAGCAGCGTAGACCTGTTTGTAGCAGAGCAGTATTTT
TRBJ1-5	.	TRBV12-3/TRBV12-4	TRBD1	CASSLGGGKQPQHF	TGTGCCAGCAGTTTAGGAGGGGGCAAACAGCCCCAGCATTTT
TRBJ1-2	.	TRBV6-5	TRBD1	CASSPDRRPTRGYTF	TGTGCCAGCAGCCCGGACAGGAGACCGACCAGGGGCTACACCTTC
TRBJ2-2	once	TRBV12-3/TRBV12-4	TRBD2	CASRSGLSTGELFF	TGTGCCAGCAGATCGGGACTAAGCACCGGGGAGCTGTTTTTT
TRBJ2-1	.	TRBV5-6	.	CASSLDRGVNEQFF	TGTGCCAGCAGCTTGGATAGGGGGGTCAATGAGCAGTTCTTC
TRBJ1-6	.	TRBV23-1	TRBD1	CASSQLTGGIVDSPLHF	TGCGCCAGCAGTCAGTTGACAGGGGGCATCGTTGATTCACCCCTCCACTTT
TRBJ1-6	.	TRBV9	.	CASSPTDGSLHF	TGTGCCAGCAGCCCAACGGACGGGTCCCTCCACTTT
TRBJ2-7	once	TRBV9	TRBD2	CASSVGLAGANEQYF	TGTGCCAGCAGCGTAGGACTAGCGGGGGCCAACGAGCAGTACTTC
TRBJ2-3	.	TRBV11-2	.	CASSQDQGGQYF	TGTGCCAGCAGCCAGGACCAAGGAGGGCAGTATTTT
TRBJ1-1	.	TRBV5-1	.	CASSFAAQAVDMAFF	TGCGCCAGCAGCTTCGCGGCCCAGGCCGTAGATATGGCTTTCTTT
TRBJ2-7	.	TRBV25-1	TRBD1	CASTDRDPAYEQYF	TGTGCCAGCACAGACAGGGATCCAGCCTACGAGCAGTACTTC
TRBJ2-1	.	TRBV29-1	TRBD2	CSVDTSGGDNEQFF	TGCAGCGTTGACACTAGCGGGGGAGACAATGAGCAGTTCTTC
TRBJ1-1	.	TRBV20-1	.	CSARRPSVWGNTEAFF	TGCAGTGCTAGGAGGCCCTCGGTGTGGGGGAACACTGAAGCTTTCTTT
TRBJ2-3	.	TRBV29-1	TRBD2	CSVGSSGGARDTQYF	TGCAGCGTGGGATCTAGCGGGGGGGCAAGAGATACGCAGTATTTT
TRBJ1-5	.	TRBV30	.	CAWSLGGDQPQHF	TGTGCCTGGAGTTTAGGGGGGGACCAGCCCCAGCATTTT
TRBJ2-3	.	TRBV20-1	.	CSARDNGPDTQYF	TGCAGTGCTAGAGATAATGGCCCAGATACGCAGTATTTT
TRBJ1-2	.	TRBV7-2	.	CASSAGGWRSYGYTF	TGTGCCAGCAGCGCGGGAGGGTGGCGGAGCTATGGCTACACCTTC
TRBJ1-1	.	TRBV3-1	.	CASSYYRQMNTEAFF	TGTGCCAGCAGCTACTATCGACAGATGAACACTGAAGCTTTCTTT
TRBJ1-1	.	TRBV11-2	.	CASSLDIQAFF	TGTGCCAGCAGCTTAGACATTCAAGCTTTCTTT
TRBJ1-6	.	TRBV27	TRBD1	CASSPQQGANSPLHF	TGTGCCAGCAGTCCGCAACAGGGGGCAAATTCACCCCTCCACTTT